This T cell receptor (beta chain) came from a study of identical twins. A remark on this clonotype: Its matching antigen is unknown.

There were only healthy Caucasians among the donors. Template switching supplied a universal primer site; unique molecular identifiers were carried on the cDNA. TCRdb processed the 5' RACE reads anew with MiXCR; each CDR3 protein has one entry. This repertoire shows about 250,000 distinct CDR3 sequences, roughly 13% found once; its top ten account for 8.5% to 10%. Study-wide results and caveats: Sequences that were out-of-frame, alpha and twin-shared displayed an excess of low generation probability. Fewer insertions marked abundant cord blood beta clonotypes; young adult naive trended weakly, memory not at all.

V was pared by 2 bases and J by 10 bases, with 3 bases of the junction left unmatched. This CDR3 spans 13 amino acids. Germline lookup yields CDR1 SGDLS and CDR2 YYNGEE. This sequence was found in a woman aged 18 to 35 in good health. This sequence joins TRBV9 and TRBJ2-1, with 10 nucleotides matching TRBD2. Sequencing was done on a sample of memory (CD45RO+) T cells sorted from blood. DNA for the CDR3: TGTGCCAGCAGCGTCAGCGGGGGGGCGGAGCAGTTCTTC. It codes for CASSVSGGAEQFF.